This T cell receptor beta chain is drawn from a study of blood T cell repertoires in COVID-19. Study-level information: From the United States, Italy and Spain came samples of acute and convalescent COVID-19. In each case, the material was cDNA or gDNA derived from T cells, B-cell-depleted T cells, or PBMCs.

Using immunoSEQ multiplex PCR, the repertoire was profiled, and TCRdb retains in-frame clones only, with some absent. This table has 310,000 or so clones, roughly 86% appearing once. Trimming at V came to 2 bases and at J to 7 bases, leaving 18 bases not matched to a gene. The length of the CDR3 is 18 residues. Germline CDR1 reads GTSNPN; CDR2 reads SVGIG (reference sequence). This TCR derives from a man in his 70s with acute or convalescent COVID-19. This chain uses TRBV30 with TRBJ2-2, with TRBD1 matching over 8 bases. The material sequenced was peripheral blood. The chain's CDR3 is CAWSSGPDRVTSSGELFF. DNA for the CDR3: TGTGCCTGGAGTTCTGGCCCGGACAGGGTCACCTCCAGCGGGGAGCTGTTTTTT.